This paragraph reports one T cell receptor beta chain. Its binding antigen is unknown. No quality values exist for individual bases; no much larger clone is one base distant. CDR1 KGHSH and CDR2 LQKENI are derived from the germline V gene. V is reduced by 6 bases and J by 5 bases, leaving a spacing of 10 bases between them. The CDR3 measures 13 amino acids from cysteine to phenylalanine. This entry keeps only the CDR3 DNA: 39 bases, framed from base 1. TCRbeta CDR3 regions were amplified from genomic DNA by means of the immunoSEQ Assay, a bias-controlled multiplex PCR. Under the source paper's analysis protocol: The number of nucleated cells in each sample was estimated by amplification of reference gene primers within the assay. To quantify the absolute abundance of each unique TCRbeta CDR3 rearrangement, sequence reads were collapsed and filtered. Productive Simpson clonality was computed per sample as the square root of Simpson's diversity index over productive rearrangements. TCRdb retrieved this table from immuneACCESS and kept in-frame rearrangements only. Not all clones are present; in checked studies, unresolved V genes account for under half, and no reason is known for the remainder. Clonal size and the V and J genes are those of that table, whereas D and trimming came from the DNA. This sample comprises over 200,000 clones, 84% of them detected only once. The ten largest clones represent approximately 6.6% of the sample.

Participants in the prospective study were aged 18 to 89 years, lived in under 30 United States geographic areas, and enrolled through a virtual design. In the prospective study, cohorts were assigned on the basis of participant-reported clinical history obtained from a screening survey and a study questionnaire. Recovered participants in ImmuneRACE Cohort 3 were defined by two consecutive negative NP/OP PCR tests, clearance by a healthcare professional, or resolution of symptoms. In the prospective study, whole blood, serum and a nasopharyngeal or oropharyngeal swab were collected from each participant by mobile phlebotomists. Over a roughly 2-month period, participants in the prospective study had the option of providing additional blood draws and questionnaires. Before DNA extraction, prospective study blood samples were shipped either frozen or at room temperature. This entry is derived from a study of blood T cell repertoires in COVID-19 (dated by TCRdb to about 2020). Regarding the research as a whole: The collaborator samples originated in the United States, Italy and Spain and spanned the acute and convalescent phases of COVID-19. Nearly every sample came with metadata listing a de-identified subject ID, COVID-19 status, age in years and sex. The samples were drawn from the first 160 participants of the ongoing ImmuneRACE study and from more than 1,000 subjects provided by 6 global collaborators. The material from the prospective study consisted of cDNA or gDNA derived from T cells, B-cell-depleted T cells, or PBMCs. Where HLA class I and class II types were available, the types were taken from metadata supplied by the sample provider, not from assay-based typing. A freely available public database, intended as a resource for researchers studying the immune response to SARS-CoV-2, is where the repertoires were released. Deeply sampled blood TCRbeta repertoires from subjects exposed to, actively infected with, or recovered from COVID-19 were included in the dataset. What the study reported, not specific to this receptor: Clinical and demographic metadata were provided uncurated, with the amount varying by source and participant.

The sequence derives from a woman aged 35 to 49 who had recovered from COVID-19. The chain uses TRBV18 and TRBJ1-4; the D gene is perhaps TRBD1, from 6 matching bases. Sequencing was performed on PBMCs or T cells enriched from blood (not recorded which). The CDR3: CASSQGQNEKLFF. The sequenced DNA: TGTGCCAGCTCCCAAGGACAGAATGAAAAACTGTTTTTT.